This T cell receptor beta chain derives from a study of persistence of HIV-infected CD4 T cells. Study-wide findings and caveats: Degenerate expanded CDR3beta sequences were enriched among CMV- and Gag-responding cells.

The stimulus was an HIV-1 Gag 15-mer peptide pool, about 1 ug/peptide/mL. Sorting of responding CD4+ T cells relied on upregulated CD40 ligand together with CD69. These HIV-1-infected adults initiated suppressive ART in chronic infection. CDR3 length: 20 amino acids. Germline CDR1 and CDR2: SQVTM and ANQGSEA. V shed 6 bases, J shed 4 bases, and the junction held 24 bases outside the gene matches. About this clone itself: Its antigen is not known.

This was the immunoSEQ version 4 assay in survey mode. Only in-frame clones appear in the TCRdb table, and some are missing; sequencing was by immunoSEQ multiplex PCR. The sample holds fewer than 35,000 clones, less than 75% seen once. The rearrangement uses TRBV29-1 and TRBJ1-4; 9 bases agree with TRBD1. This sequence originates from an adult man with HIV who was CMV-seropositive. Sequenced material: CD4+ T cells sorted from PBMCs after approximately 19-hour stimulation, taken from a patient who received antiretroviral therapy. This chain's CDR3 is CSVSRDRALRRPKLNEKLFF. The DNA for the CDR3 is TGCAGCGTCTCCCGGGACAGGGCCCTCCGCCGCCCGAAACTTAATGAAAAACTGTTTTTT.